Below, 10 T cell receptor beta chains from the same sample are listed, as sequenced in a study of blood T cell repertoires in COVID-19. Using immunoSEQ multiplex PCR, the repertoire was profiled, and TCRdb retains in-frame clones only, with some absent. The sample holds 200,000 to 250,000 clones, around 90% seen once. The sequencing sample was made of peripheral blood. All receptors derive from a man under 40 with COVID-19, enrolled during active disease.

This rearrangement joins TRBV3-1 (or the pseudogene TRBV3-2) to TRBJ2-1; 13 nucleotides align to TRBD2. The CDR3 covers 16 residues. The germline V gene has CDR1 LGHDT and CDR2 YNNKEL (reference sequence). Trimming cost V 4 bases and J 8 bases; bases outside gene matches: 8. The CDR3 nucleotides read TGTGCCAGCAGCCTCGAACTAGCGGGGGGGTTTGATGAGCAGTTCTTC. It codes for CASSLELAGGFDEQFF.

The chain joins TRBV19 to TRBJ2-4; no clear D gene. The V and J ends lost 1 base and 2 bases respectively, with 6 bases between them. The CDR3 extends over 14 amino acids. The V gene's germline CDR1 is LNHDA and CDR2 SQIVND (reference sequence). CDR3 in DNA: TGTGCCAGTAGTATAGGGCAGTCCAAAAACATTCAGTACTTC. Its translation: CASSIGQSKNIQYF.

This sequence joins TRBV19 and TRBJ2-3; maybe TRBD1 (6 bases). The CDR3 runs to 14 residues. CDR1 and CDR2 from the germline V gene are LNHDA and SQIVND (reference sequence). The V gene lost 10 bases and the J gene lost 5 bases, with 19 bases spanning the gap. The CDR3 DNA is TGTGCCACCGAACCGGGACAAGGGGTAGATACGCAGTATTTT. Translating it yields CATEPGQGVDTQYF.

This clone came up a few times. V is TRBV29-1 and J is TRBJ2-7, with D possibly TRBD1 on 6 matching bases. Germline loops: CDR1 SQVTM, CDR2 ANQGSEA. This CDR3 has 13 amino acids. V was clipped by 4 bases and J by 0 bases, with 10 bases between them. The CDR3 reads CSVAADSSYEQYF. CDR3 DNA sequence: TGCAGCGTTGCCGCGGACAGCTCCTACGAGCAGTACTTC.

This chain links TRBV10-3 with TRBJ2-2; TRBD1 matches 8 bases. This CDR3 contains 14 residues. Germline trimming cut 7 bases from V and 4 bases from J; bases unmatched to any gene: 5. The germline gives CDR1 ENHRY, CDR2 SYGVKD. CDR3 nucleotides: TGTGCCATCAAAGGACAGGGAGGCACCGGGGAGCTGTTTTTT. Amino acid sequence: CAIKGQGGTGELFF.

The DNA for the CDR3 is TGTGCCAGCAGTTTGGAGTCCAGCTCCTATAATTCACCCCTCCACTTT. Translating it yields CASSLESSSYNSPLHF. V is TRBV27 and J is TRBJ1-6, with D unclear. V was clipped by 3 bases and J by 0 bases, with 9 bases between them. Germline V gene lookup returns CDR1 MNHEY and CDR2 SMNVEV (reference sequence). The length of the CDR3 is 16 residues.

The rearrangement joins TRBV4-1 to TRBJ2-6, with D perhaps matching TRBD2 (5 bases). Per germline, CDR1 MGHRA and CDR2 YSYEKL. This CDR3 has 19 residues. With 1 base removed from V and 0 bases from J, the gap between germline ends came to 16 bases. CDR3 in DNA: TGCGCCAGCAGCCAAGTAGGAGGCTTTGGGCCCTCTGGGGCCAACGTCCTGACTTTC. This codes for CASSQVGGFGPSGANVLTF.

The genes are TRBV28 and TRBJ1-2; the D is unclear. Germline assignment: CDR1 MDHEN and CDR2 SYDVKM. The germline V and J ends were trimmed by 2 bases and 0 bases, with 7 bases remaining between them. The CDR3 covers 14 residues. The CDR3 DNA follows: TGTGCCAGCAGTTTAGCAGGCTCTAACTATGGCTACACCTTC. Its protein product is CASSLAGSNYGYTF.

Here the CDR3 DNA reads TGTGCCAGCAGTTATGTCGCCGGTGAGCAGTTCTTC. Its protein is CASSYVAGEQFF. The genes are TRBV6-5 and TRBJ2-1; the D is unclear. Trimming stripped 3 bases from V and 9 bases from J, with 9 bases between. CDR3 length: 12 residues. Germline assignment: CDR1 MNHEY and CDR2 SVGAGI.

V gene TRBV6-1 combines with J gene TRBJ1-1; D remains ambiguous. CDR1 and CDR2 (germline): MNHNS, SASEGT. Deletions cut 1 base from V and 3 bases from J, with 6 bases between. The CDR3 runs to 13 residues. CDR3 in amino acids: CASSEDQDTEAFF. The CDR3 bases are TGTGCCAGCAGTGAAGATCAGGACACTGAAGCTTTCTTT.